This T cell receptor beta chain was retrieved from a study of blood T cell repertoires in COVID-19. About the study: COVID-19 samples from acute and convalescent phases originated in the United States, Italy and Spain.

CDR1 LGHNA and CDR2 YNFKEQ come from the germline V gene. The CDR3 length is 16 residues. With V trimmed by 3 bases and J by 3 bases, 8 bases remained unmatched. Source study methods: Nucleated cell counts were estimated from reference gene primer amplification. Sequenced by immunoSEQ multiplex PCR; TCRdb stores in-frame clones only, minus some. V and J calls and clone size are as listed in that table; D and trimming were resolved from the DNA. The sample carries approximately 85,000 clones, 90% recorded once. This TCR was recovered from a woman aged 45-59 years in a cohort sampled during active COVID-19. The chain joins TRBV4-2 to TRBJ2-1, with 7 bases identical to TRBD2. The specimen was peripheral blood. CDR3 protein: CASSQNLAEYYNEQFF. CDR3 bases: TGTGCCAGCAGCCAGAACCTAGCGGAATACTACAATGAGCAGTTCTTC.